These T cell receptor beta chains were read from a single sample in a study of cytomegalovirus exposure and HLA in healthy donors. The protocol was immunoSEQ multiplex PCR, while the TCRdb copy is restricted to in-frame clones and leaves out a portion. The sample lists approximately 150,000 clones; around 10% were seen once. The material sequenced was PBMCs. These receptor sequences come from a male donor in good health and CMV-seronegative. The CDR3 runs from the conserved cysteine through the conserved F or W. The D gene is left open where the match is weak. Some rows mark clone size as missing; the rest say once, few, many or name a class of expanded clone.

>NA|NA|TRBJ2-5|TRBV4-3
CASSQELRGEQYF
>few|TRBD1|TRBJ2-1|TRBV28
CASSPGQGPWNEQFF
>few|NA|TRBJ2-5|TRBV7-2
CASSLGLTLYF
>few|NA|TRBJ1-4|TRBV4-1
CASSQIRQATNEKLFF
>NA|NA|TRBJ1-1|TRBV21-1
CASTQGGGFSNTEAFF
>few|TRBD1|TRBJ2-2|TRBV5-1
CASSASATGVNTGELFF
>few|NA|TRBJ2-1|TRBV7-2
CASSLVTGAYNEQFF
>few|NA|TRBJ1-5|TRBV5-6
CASSFSREQPQHF
>NA|TRBD2|TRBJ2-3|TRBV27
CASSYSGVTDTQYF
>NA|TRBD1|TRBJ2-1|TRBV6-4
CASSGDRVYNEQFF
>few|NA|TRBJ2-7|TRBV28
CANGYSYEQYF
>NA|NA|TRBJ1-2|TRBV7-2
CASSRGGTGYTF
>NA|TRBD1|TRBJ1-1|TRBV6-6
CASSGRDRGTEAFF
>few|NA|TRBJ1-4|TRBV6-1
CATSPGQVNEKLFF
>few|NA|TRBJ2-1|TRBV4-1
CASSQDPAGSELNEQFF
>NA|TRBD1|TRBJ2-1|TRBV19
CAVRGTGVEHEQFF
>few|TRBD1|TRBJ1-1|TRBV19
CASGKQGATVTEAFF
>NA|NA|TRBJ1-2|TRBV18
CASSGSKQGSNYGYTF
>few|NA|TRBJ2-2|TRBV7-9
CASSRQDSIGELFF
>NA|TRBD1|TRBJ2-7|TRBV7-2
CASVPHTGQTTYEQYF
>few|TRBD2|TRBJ2-3|TRBV11-2
CASRSRGGLLDTQYF